The subject of this entry is one TCR beta chain. This entry comes from a study of PD-1 blockade in classical Hodgkin lymphoma. Germline V gene sequence: CDR1 SGDLS, CDR2 YYNGEE. This CDR3 has 15 amino acids. Trimming stripped 0 bases from V and 3 bases from J, with 13 bases between. Here immunoSEQ multiplex PCR was the method, and the copy in TCRdb shows in-frame clones only, minus some. The data contain 2,700 or so clones, more than 65% of them singletons. Time point meaning: cycle 4 day 1 (C4D1), after less than seven weeks of nivolumab. The patients all showed relapse after autologous stem cell transplantation, while their brentuximab vedotin exposure varied. PBMCs were thawed, and CD8+ T cells were then isolated from them by magnetic negative selection.

The TCR sequence derives from a human donor with classical Hodgkin lymphoma. The material was CD8+ T cells from blood, obtained before the fourth cycle of nivolumab. The chain is built from TRBV9 and TRBJ2-7; D tentatively fits TRBD1 or TRBD2 (5 bases each). CDR3 protein: CASSVAHGDGYEQYF. In DNA form, the CDR3 reads TGTGCCAGCAGCGTAGCTCACGGGGACGGCTACGAGCAGTACTTC.